Listed below are T cell receptor beta chains from one sample, sequenced in a study of beta chain features in type 1 diabetes. Libraries were prepared by immunoSEQ multiplex PCR; TCRdb keeps only in-frame clonotypes and omits some of them. The repertoire has about 140,000 clones, 6.9% of them found once; the top ten carry about 1.4%. The specimen was central memory CD4+ T cells from blood. Source of these receptors: a woman aged 30 to 39 in good health. Each CDR3 is given with its conserved first and last residue.

v_gene	j_gene	CDR3aa
TRBV28	TRBJ2-5	CASSPTIGRGVGTQYF
TRBV7-7	TRBJ2-5	CAIAGSRRETQYF
TRBV5-6	TRBJ1-2	CASSLRQVSSYGYTF
TRBV4-2	.	CASSQGSGTSGNYEQYF
TRBV2	TRBJ1-3	CASSAQRKLTGNTIYF
TRBV20-1	TRBJ1-1	CRTTGGTEAFF
TRBV7-2	TRBJ2-3	CASSLGRDRLTDTQYF
TRBV9	TRBJ2-1	CASSPPGHRSYNEQFF
TRBV29-1	TRBJ2-5	CSGSGTSSGETQYF
TRBV29-1	TRBJ1-1	CSVPATGPMNTEAFF
TRBV20-1	TRBJ1-4	CSAATNEKLFF
TRBV5-8	TRBJ1-2	CASSRQTVYGYTF
TRBV29-1	TRBJ1-1	CSVLRFGTPMNTEAFF
TRBV28	TRBJ1-2	CASSPTDSSNYGYTF
TRBV7-2	TRBJ2-1	CASSFSRPGLGNYNEQFF
TRBV5-1	TRBJ2-4	CASSLGTSENIQYF